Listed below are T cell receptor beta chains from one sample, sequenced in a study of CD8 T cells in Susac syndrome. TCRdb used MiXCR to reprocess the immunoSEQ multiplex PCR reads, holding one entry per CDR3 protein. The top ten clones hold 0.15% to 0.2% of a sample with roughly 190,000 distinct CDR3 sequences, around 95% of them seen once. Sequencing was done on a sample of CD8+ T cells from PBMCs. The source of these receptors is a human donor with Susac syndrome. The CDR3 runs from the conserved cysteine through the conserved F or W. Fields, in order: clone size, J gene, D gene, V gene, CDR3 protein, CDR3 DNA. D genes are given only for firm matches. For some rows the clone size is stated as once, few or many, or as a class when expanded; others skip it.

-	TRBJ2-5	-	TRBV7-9	CASSQIFGESSLETQYF	TGTGCCAGCAGCCAGATATTCGGGGAATCGAGCTTGGAGACCCAGTACTTC
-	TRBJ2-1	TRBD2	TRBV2	CASSRPSGGGNEQFF	TGTGCCAGCAGCCGCCCTAGCGGGGGCGGGAATGAGCAGTTCTTC
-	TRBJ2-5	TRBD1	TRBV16	CASTRTGYQETQYF	TGTGCCAGCACCCGGACAGGCTACCAAGAGACCCAGTACTTC
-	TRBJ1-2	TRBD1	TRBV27	CASSLRTGYGYTF	TGTGCCAGCAGTTTAAGGACAGGGTACGGCTACACCTTC
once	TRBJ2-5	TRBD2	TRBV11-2	CASSLNPLAGGTKETQYF	TGTGCCAGCAGCTTAAACCCACTAGCGGGGGGGACAAAAGAGACCCAGTACTTC
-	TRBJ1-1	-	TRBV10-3	CAISEEGEAFF	TGTGCCATCAGTGAGGAAGGGGAGGCTTTCTTT
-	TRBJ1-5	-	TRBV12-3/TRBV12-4	CASSPGGVYQPQHF	TGTGCCAGCAGTCCGGGGGGGGTTTATCAGCCCCAGCATTTT
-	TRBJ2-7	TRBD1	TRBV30	CAWEGQANSYEQYF	TGTGCCTGGGAGGGACAGGCAAACTCCTACGAGCAGTACTTC
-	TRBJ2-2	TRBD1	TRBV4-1	CASSQGADRGRVNTGELFF	TGCGCCAGCAGCCAAGGGGCGGACAGGGGGCGAGTAAACACCGGGGAGCTGTTTTTT
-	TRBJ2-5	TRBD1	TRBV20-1	CSARGDRGIETQYF	TGCAGTGCTAGAGGAGACAGGGGGATCGAGACCCAGTACTTC
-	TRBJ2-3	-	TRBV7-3	CASSLRPAVLSTDTQYF	TGTGCCAGCAGCTTACGTCCGGCTGTCCTTAGCACAGATACGCAGTATTTT
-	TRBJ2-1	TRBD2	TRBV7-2	CASSYPSGRALHEQFF	TGTGCCAGCAGCTACCCTAGCGGGAGGGCCTTGCATGAGCAGTTCTTC
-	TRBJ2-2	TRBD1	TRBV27	CASSTDRANTGELFF	TGTGCCAGCAGCACGGACAGGGCCAACACCGGGGAGCTGTTTTTT
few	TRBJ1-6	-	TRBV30	CALRSSYNSPLHF	TGTGCACTTCGGAGCTCCTATAATTCACCCCTCCACTTT
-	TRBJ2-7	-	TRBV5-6	CASSFLYRGYEQYF	TGTGCCAGCAGCTTTCTGTATCGCGGATACGAGCAGTACTTC
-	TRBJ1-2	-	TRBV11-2	CASSLEPTGSTEGYTF	TGTGCCAGCAGCTTAGAACCTACGGGCTCCACGGAAGGCTACACCTTC
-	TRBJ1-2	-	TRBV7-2	CASSFLAPKWGYTF	TGTGCCAGCAGCTTTCTGGCCCCGAAGTGGGGCTACACCTTC
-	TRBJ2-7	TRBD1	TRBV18	CASSPPGQGSYEQYF	TGTGCCAGCTCACCACCGGGACAGGGTAGCTACGAGCAGTACTTC
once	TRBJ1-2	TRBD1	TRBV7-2	CASSLLWTGGVGYTF	TGTGCCAGCAGCTTATTGTGGACAGGGGGCGTCGGCTACACCTTC
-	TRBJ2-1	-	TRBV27	CASTSTSYNEQFF	TGTGCCAGCACGTCGACAAGTTACAATGAGCAGTTCTTC
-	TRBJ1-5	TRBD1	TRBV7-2	CASSFRDSYNQPQHF	TGTGCCAGCAGCTTCCGGGACAGCTACAATCAGCCCCAGCATTTT
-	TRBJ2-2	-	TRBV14	CASSRFTNTGELFF	TGTGCCAGCAGCCGGTTCACAAACACCGGGGAGCTGTTTTTT
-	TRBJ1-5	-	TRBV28	CASSGQRNQPQHF	TGTGCCAGCAGCGGACAGCGCAATCAGCCCCAGCATTTT
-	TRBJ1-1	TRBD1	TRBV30	CAWDRGGSTEAFF	TGTGCCTGGGACAGGGGGGGGAGCACTGAAGCTTTCTTT
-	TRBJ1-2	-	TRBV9	CASSETDRSYGYTF	TGTGCCAGCAGCGAAACAGACAGGAGCTATGGCTACACCTTC
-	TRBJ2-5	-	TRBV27	CASSFQGRQETQYF	TGTGCCAGCAGTTTTCAGGGGCGCCAAGAGACCCAGTACTTC
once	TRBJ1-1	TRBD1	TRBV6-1	CASSLFPGQSFANTEAFF	TGTGCCAGCAGCCTTTTTCCGGGACAGAGTTTCGCGAACACTGAAGCTTTCTTT
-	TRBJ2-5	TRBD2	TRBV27	CASSHKRGRDPQTQYF	TGTGCCAGCAGTCACAAGCGGGGTCGAGATCCGCAGACCCAGTACTTC
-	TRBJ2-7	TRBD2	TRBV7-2	CASRPGTRWEQYF	TGTGCCAGCAGACCCGGGACTAGATGGGAGCAGTACTTC
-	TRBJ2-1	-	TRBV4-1	CASSRDPSSYNEQFF	TGCGCCAGCAGCCGGGATCCCAGCTCCTACAATGAGCAGTTCTTC
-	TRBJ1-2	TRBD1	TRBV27	CASTLGQGYGYTF	TGTGCCAGCACCTTGGGACAGGGATATGGCTACACCTTC
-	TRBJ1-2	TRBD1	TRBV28	CASSTPTGDNYGYTF	TGTGCCAGCAGTACGCCAACAGGGGACAACTATGGCTACACCTTC
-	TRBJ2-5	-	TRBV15	CATSRGETQYF	TGTGCCACCAGCAGAGGAGAGACCCAGTACTTC
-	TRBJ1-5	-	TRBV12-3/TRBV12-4	CASSRTGGNQPQLF	TGTGCCAGCAGCCGGACGGGAGGCAATCAGCCCCAGCTTTTT
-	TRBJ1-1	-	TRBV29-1	CSVDQVGWTEAFF	TGCAGCGTTGATCAGGTCGGATGGACTGAAGCTTTCTTT
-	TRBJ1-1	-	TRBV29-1	CSVEGTNTEAFF	TGCAGCGTTGAAGGGACGAACACTGAAGCTTTCTTT
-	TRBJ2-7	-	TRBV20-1	CSARHGDYEQYF	TGCAGTGCTAGACATGGGGACTACGAGCAGTACTTC
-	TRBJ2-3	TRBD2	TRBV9	CASSVMAGGDTQYF	TGTGCCAGCAGCGTTATGGCGGGGGGGGATACGCAGTATTTT
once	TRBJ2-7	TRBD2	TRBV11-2	CASSLFQTSSREQYF	TGTGCCAGCAGCTTATTCCAGACTAGCTCTAGAGAGCAGTACTTC
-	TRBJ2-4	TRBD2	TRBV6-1	CASSPMTSGTQRIQYF	TGTGCCAGCAGTCCGATGACTAGCGGGACCCAAAGGATTCAGTACTTC
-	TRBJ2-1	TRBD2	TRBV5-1	CASSLFALSGRARNEQFF	TGCGCCAGCAGCCTTTTCGCACTTAGCGGGAGGGCCCGCAATGAGCAGTTCTTC
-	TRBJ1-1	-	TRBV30	CAWSIPGMNTEAFF	TGTGCCTGGAGTATTCCAGGGATGAACACTGAAGCTTTCTTT
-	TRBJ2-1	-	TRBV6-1	CASSTSGVGAETYNEQFF	TGTGCCAGCTCAACCTCGGGGGTTGGGGCGGAGACTTACAATGAGCAGTTCTTC
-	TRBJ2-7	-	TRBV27	CASSLSLGTSYEQYF	TGTGCCAGCAGTTTATCTTTGGGTACCTCCTACGAGCAGTACTTC
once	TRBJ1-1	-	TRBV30	CAWGEGTEAFF	TGTGCCTGGGGCGAGGGCACTGAAGCTTTCTTT
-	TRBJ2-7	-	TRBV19	CASSPGAGATYEQYF	TGTGCCAGTAGTCCCGGTGCGGGGGCTACCTACGAGCAGTACTTC
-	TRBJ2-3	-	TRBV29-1	CSVEAQTEARLITDTQYF	TGCAGCGTTGAAGCCCAGACGGAAGCTAGACTCATCACAGATACGCAGTATTTT
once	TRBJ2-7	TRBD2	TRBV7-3	CASSLIAGDREQYF	TGTGCCAGCAGCTTAATCGCGGGAGATCGCGAGCAGTACTTC
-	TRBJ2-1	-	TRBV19	CASSIAPNSHNEQFF	TGTGCCAGTAGTATAGCACCGAATTCTCACAATGAGCAGTTCTTC
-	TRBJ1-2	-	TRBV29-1	CSIERHSRLTF	TGCAGCATTGAAAGACATTCCCGGCTCACCTTC
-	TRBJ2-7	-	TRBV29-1	CSVLQGRAYEQYF	TGCAGCGTCCTACAGGGGAGGGCCTACGAGCAGTACTTC
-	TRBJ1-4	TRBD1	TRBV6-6	CASSYSYRGEKLFF	TGTGCCAGCAGTTACTCGTACAGGGGAGAAAAACTGTTTTTT
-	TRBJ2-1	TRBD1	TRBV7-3	CASSPGQGHYNEQFF	TGTGCCAGCAGCCCAGGACAGGGACACTACAATGAGCAGTTCTTC
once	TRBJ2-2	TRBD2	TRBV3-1	CASSHRYTSGGAGELFF	TGTGCCAGCAGCCATAGGTATACTAGCGGGGGAGCCGGGGAGCTGTTTTTT
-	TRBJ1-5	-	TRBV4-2	CASSQGPGAGNQPQHF	TGTGCCAGCAGCCAAGGTCCCGGGGCTGGAAATCAGCCCCAGCATTTT
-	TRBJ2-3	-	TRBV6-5	CASSYSVARGTSTDTQYF	TGTGCCAGCAGTTACTCGGTGGCTAGGGGAACTAGCACAGATACGCAGTATTTT
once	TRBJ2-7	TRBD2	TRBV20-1	CSARAGGSYEQYF	TGCAGTGCTAGAGCGGGGGGCTCCTACGAGCAGTACTTC